Below, one TCR beta chain is given with its context. There is no known antigen for this receptor. It has no much larger one-base neighbor in the sample; base qualities were not kept. To sequence the TCRbeta CDR3 region, genomic DNA was isolated from the sorted cells. The immunoSEQ Assay was used to sequence the TCRbeta CDR3 regions. In TCRdb, the immuneACCESS table is reduced to in-frame sequences with V and J assigned. These tables do not hold every clone; where another copy was compared, an unresolved V gene accounts for under half, and the others remain unexplained. The sample includes some 74,000 clones, with approximately 85% observed a single time. Together, the top ten hold 3% to 4.5% of the sample. The source of the sample is a study of OX40 agonist ivuxolimab in advanced cancers. Background for the entire study: Ivuxolimab, which targeted the costimulatory receptor OX40 (CD134), was an agonistic, fully human IgG2 monoclonal antibody. The purpose of peripheral TCRbeta sequencing was to test whether ivuxolimab changed TCR sequence diversity and led to clonal T-cell expansion. The paper covers the monotherapy dose-escalation part of the phase I ivuxolimab trial, which included N of about 51 patients. Prior anti-PD-1, anti-PD-L1 or anti-CTLA-4 therapy was permitted, and approximately 42% of dose-escalation patients had received checkpoint inhibitors. Partial responses were achieved by three dose-escalation patients, of whom one had hepatocellular carcinoma and two had cutaneous melanoma. Of the roughly 54 dose-escalation patients, hepatocellular carcinoma was present in about 20, melanoma in around 15, renal cell carcinoma in 9 and head and neck cancer in 9. In the dose-escalation cohort, around 80% of patients were male, and the mean age was roughly 60 years with a range of about 20 to 80. Intravenous ivuxolimab was administered to patients every 2 weeks at six dose levels: 0.01, 0.1, 0.3, 1.5, 3 and 10 mg/kg. Beyond this particular receptor, the publication reports: Low levels of normalized T-cell clonal expansion were also seen in some patients who did not respond. Antigen specificity was not determined for the clonally expanded peripheral T cells. At doses of 0.1 to 3.0 mg/kg, clonal expansion of both CD4+ and CD8+ blood T cells was observed from baseline to week 6. In the 0.1-3.0 mg/kg groups, partial responders had among the lowest normalized peripheral clonal expansion, particularly in CD8+ T cells. After ivuxolimab, CD8+ T cells had more expanded clones than CD4+ T cells on average.

The trial excluded patients who had a history of autoimmune disease or were on systemic immunosuppression. Peripheral blood for TCR sequencing was collected from all dose cohorts at baseline, on cycle 4 day 1, and on cycle 7 day 1. The samples were drawn from a first-in-human, open-label, multicenter phase I dose-escalation trial of ivuxolimab. Adults with locally advanced or metastatic melanoma, renal cell, hepatocellular, or head and neck squamous cell carcinoma were enrolled in the trial. Before TCR sequencing, CD4+ and CD8+ T cells were separately sorted from peripheral blood. According to the germline V gene (reference sequence), CDR1 reads MNHNY and CDR2 reads SVGAGI. V loses 4 bases of germline sequence and J loses 1 base, and the interval between the two ends is 8 bases. There are 14 amino acids in the CDR3, from cysteine to phenylalanine inclusive. CDR3 DNA only is kept here, 42 bases in frame from base 1.

This clonotype was obtained from an adult with an advanced solid tumor such as melanoma, head and neck, liver or kidney cancer. The sequenced sample was CD4+ or CD8+ T cells sorted from blood, obtained in a trial of the OX40 agonist ivuxolimab. Recombination connected TRBV6-6 to TRBJ1-5; the D gene is unclear. CDR3 region: CASSLIDSNQPQHF. The bases are TGTGCCAGCAGTTTGATCGACAGCAATCAGCCCCAGCATTTT.